This note documents a single T cell receptor beta chain sequence. As originally analysed: Amplified reference gene primers provided the basis for estimating nucleated cell counts. Clones were sequenced by immunoSEQ multiplex PCR, and TCRdb holds only the in-frame ones, with some missing. That table gives V, J and clone size, and the DNA gave D and trimming. The sample holds 56,000 or so clones; 79% are singletons and the top ten take less than 7%. Germline CDR1 reads ENHRY; CDR2 reads SYGVKD. There are 16 residues in the CDR3. V gave up 6 bases and J gave up 1 base; unmatched junction bases: 10. These data are taken from a study of blood T cell repertoires in COVID-19. For the study at large: The cDNA or gDNA used as material had been derived from T cells, B-cell-depleted T cells, or PBMCs.

The sequence derives from a woman aged 70 to 79 with acute or convalescent COVID-19. Sequences were obtained from peripheral blood. The chain is built from TRBV10-3 and TRBJ2-3; 7 nucleotides match TRBD2. The CDR3 here is CAIRMTSSSGTDTQYF. CDR3 DNA: TGTGCCATCAGAATGACTAGCTCATCAGGCACAGATACGCAGTATTTT.